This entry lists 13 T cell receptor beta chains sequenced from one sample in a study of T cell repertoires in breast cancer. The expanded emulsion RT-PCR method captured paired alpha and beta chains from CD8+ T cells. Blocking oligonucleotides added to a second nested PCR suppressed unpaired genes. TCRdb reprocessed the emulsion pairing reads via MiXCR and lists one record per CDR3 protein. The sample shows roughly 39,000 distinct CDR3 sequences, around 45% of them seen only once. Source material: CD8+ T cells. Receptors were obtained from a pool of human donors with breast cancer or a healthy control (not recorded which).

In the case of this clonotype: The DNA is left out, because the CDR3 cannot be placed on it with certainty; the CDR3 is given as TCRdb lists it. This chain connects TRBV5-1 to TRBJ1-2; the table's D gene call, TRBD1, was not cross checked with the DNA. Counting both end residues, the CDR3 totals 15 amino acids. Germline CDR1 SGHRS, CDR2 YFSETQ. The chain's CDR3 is CAGSYRAGNFAFGTF.

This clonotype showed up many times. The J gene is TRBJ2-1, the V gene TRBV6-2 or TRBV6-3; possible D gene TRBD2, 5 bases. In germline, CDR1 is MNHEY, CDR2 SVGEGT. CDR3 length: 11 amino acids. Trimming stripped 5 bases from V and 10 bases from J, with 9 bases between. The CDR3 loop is CASSQRHEQFF. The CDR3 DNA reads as TGTGCCAGCAGTCAGCGGCACGAGCAGTTCTTC.

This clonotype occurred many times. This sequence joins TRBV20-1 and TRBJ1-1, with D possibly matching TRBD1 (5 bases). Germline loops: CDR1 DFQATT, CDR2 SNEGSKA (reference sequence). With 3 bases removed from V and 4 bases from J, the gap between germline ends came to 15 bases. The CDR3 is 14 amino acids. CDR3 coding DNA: TGCAGTGCTAGGGAAATTACAGGAGGCACTGAAGCTTTCTTT. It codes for CSAREITGGTEAFF.

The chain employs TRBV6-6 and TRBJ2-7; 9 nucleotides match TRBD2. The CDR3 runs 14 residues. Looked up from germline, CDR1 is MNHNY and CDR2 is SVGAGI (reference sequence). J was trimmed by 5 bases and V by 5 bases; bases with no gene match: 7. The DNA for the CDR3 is TGTGCCAGCAGTGCTAGCGGGAACTTGCACGAGCAGTACTTC. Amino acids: CASSASGNLHEQYF.

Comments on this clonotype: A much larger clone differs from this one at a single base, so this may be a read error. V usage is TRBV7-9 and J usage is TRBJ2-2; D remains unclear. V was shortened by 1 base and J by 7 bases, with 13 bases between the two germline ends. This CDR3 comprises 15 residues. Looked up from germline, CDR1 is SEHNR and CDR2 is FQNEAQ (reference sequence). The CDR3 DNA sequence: TGTGCCAGCAGCTTAGGGGCAGGATCCATCGGGGAGCTGTTTTTT. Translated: CASSLGAGSIGELFF.

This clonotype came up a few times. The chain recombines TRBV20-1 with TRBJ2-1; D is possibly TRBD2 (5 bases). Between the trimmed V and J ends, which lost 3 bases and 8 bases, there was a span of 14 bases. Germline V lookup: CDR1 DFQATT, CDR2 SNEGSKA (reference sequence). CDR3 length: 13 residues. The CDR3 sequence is CSARARLLDEQFF. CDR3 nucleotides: TGCAGTGCTAGGGCAAGACTACTCGATGAGCAGTTCTTC.

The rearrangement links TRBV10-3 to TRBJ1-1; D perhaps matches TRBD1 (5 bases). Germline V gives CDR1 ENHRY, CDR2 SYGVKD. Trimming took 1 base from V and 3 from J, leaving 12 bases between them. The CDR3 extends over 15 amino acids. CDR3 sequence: CAISELYGADTEAFF. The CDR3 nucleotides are TGTGCCATCAGTGAGTTGTATGGGGCTGACACTGAAGCTTTCTTT.

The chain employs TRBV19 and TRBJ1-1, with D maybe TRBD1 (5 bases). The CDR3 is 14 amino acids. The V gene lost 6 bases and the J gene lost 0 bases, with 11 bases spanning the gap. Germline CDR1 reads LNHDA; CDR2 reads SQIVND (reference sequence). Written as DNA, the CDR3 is TGTGCCAGTAGCCTAAACAGGATGAACACTGAAGCTTTCTTT. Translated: CASSLNRMNTEAFF.

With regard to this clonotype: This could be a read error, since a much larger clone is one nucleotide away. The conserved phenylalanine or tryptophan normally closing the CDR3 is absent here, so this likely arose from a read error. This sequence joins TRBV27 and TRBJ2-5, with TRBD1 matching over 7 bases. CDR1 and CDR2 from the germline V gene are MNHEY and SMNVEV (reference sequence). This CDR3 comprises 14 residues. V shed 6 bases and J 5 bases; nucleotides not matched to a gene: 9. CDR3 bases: TGTGCCAGCAGCCGTACAGGGGCAGGGGAGACCCAGTACCTC. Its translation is CASSRTGAGETQYL.

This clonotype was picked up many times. CDR3 coding DNA: TGCAGTGCTAGGAACTTCCGGGACACAGGCACAGATACGCAGTATTTT. This encodes CSARNFRDTGTDTQYF. The chain carries TRBV20-1 and TRBJ2-3; a weak D match, TRBD1 (6 bases). The CDR3 covers 16 residues. Germline V gene lookup returns CDR1 DFQATT and CDR2 SNEGSKA (reference sequence). Trimming cost V 3 bases and J 1 base, with 17 bases left between them.

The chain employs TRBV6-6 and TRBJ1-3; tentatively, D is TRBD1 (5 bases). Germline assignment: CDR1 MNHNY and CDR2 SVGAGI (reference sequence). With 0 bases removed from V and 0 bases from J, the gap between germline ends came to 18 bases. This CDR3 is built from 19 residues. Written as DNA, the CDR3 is TGTGCCAGCAGTTACTCGTGGTTTCAGGGCGGAGACTCTGGAAACACCATATATTTT. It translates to CASSYSWFQGGDSGNTIYF.

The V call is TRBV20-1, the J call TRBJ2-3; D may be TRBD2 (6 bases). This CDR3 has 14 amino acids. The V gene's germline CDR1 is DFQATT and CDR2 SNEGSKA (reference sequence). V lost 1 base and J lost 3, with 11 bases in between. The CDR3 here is CSARGVGGTDTQYF. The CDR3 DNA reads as TGCAGTGCTAGAGGAGTGGGAGGTACAGATACGCAGTATTTT.

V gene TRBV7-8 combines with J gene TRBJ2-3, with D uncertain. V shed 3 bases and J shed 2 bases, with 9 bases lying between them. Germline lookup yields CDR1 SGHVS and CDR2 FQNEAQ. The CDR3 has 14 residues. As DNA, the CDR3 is TGTGCCAGCAGCTTCCCCAGAGTCACAGATACGCAGTATTTT. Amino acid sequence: CASSFPRVTDTQYF.